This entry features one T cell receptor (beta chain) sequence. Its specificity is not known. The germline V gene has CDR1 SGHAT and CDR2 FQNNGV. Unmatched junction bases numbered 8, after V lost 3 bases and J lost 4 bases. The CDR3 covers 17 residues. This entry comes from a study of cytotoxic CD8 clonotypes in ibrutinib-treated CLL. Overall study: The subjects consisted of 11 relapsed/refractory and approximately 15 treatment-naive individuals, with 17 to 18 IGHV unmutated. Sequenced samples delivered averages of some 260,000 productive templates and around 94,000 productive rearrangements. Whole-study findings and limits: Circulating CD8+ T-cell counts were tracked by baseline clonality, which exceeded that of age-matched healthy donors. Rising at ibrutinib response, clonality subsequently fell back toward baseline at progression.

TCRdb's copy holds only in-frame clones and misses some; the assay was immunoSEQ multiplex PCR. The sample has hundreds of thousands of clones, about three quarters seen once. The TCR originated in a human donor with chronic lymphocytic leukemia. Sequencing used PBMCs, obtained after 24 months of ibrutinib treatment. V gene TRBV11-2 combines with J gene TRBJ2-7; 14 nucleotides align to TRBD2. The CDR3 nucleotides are TGTGCCAGCAGCTTGTCGGGACTAGCGGGGGAAATTTACGAGCAGTACTTC. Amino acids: CASSLSGLAGEIYEQYF.